The present T cell receptor beta chain was sequenced within a study of cytomegalovirus exposure and HLA in healthy donors. Turning to the study itself: Caucasian-associated ancestry cluster membership applied to 75% to 85% of 300 to 450 genotyped donors. Notes on the study in general: Being productive about 87% or about 30% of the time was typical of most TCR beta V segments in an earlier analysis. In a later analysis, an Asian-associated ancestry cluster reportedly showed fewer N-insertions than the roughly 700-donor mean.

Notes on this clone: Its target is unknown.

The CDR3 extends over 14 amino acids. Looked up from germline, CDR1 is SGHRS and CDR2 is YFSETQ. The V and J ends lost 4 bases and 5 bases respectively, with 15 bases between them. Amplification used 60 Vbeta primers and 13 Jbeta primers. Sequencing used immunoSEQ multiplex PCR; TCRdb keeps in-frame clones, though not all of them. The data hold some 140,000 clones, with roughly 80% observed a single time. The receptor comes from a man aged 25-45 years in good health and CMV-seropositive. The sequenced sample was PBMCs. The chain combines TRBV5-1 with TRBJ2-5; possibly TRBD1 for D (6 bases). The CDR3 reads CASSLSQGLETQYF. The CDR3 DNA reads as TGCGCCAGCAGCCTCTCACAGGGTTTGGAGACCCAGTACTTC.